This TCR beta chain was sequenced during a study of CD8 T cells in Susac syndrome. Comment on this clonotype: The antigen remains undetermined.

Study-level results: Acknowledgment was made by the study that its TCR sequencing and HLA analysis involved a relatively small number of individuals.

Sequencing targeted TCR beta in blood CD8+ and CD4+ T cells. FACS enriched CD8+ TEMRA cells, while bulk CD8+ and CD4+ were negatively isolated. The CDR3 covers 19 residues. Random hexamers served to reverse transcribe about 0.5 to 1 ug RNA. TCR beta CDR3 was amplified by immunoSEQ multiplex PCR. This amplification extended across 54 Vbeta and 13 Jbeta segments. TCRdb called the immunoSEQ multiplex PCR reads again in MiXCR, with one record for every CDR3 protein. Of approximately 200,000 distinct CDR3 sequences in the sample, 80% to 95% were seen once. The specimen sequenced was CD8+ T cells from PBMCs. The TCR was taken from a human donor with multiple sclerosis. The chain joins TRBV1 to TRBJ2-7; the DNA was not compared with TRBD2, the D call given in the table. TRBV1 is a pseudogene segment. The CDR3 here is CTSSHPRLPSGRAPHEQYF. The CDR3 DNA reads TGCACCAGCAGCCACCCCCGGTTGCCGAGCGGGAGGGCCCCCCACGAGCAGTACTTC.